Below, 24 T cell receptor beta chains from the same sample are listed, as sequenced in a study of human T cells and chemical hapten exposure. Time point of the sample: patch test 3, about 24 weeks after DPC sensitization. Treatment specified: therapeutic diphenylcyclopropenone sensitization with weekly scalp DPC. TCRdb analysed the RACE reads with MiXCR anew, one entry per CDR3 protein. The table lists 150,000 to 200,000 distinct CDR3 sequences, 25% to 35% of them singletons. The starting material was whole blood, obtained in connection with sensitization to the hapten diphenylcyclopropenone (DPC). These receptors originate from a young woman with alopecia areata. Some clones in this sample may be carry-over from other donors' samples.

This chain links TRBV7-6 with TRBJ1-5; D is perhaps TRBD1 (6 bases). Germline loops: CDR1 SGHVS, CDR2 FNYEAQ. Trimming left V 3 bases short and J 3 bases short, with 15 bases between. The CDR3 loop spans 16 amino acids. CDR3 DNA: TGTGCCAGCAGCTTCCCTTTACCGGGGGCCAATCAGCCCCAGCATTTT. It yields the protein CASSFPLPGANQPQHF.

V is TRBV20-1 and J is TRBJ2-7; 8 bases map to TRBD1. The CDR3 is 14 amino acids. Germline V gene sequence: CDR1 DFQATT, CDR2 SNEGSKA (reference sequence). J was trimmed by 7 bases and V by 1 base; bases with no gene match: 9. CDR3 amino acids: CSARGPRTGTEQYF. In DNA, the CDR3 is TGCAGTGCTAGAGGCCCTCGGACAGGGACTGAGCAGTACTTC.

The V call is TRBV27, the J call TRBJ1-5; D is uncertain. The CDR3 is 16 amino acids. Germline V gene data show CDR1 as MNHEY and CDR2 as SMNVEV (reference sequence). With 10 bases removed from V and 4 bases from J, the gap between germline ends came to 23 bases. As DNA, the CDR3 is TGTGCCACCCACTGTTTAGTCGAACGGATTAATCAGCCCCAGCATTTT. Residues: CATHCLVERINQPQHF.

In its sample, this clonotype was seen a few times. V is TRBV12-5 and J is TRBJ1-5, with 8 bases that match TRBD1. The CDR3 length is 15 residues. Germline V gene lookup returns CDR1 LGHNT and CDR2 FRNRAP. V lost 6 bases, J lost 6 bases, and 10 bases stayed unmatched. The DNA of the CDR3 is TGTGCTAGTGGCCGAGACAGGGGTTGGGCTCAGCCCCAGCATTTT. It yields the protein CASGRDRGWAQPQHF.

The chain combines TRBV12-3 or TRBV12-4 with TRBJ1-1; D may be TRBD1 (5 bases). This CDR3 spans 12 amino acids. Trimming left V 6 bases short and J 5 bases short, with 10 bases between. The CDR3 DNA sequence: TGTGCCAGCAGCGGGGCTAGTACTGAAGCTTTCTTT. As protein: CASSGASTEAFF.

This clonotype was counted a few times. The CDR3 loop reads CASSPTGVLYNEQFF. CDR3 nucleotide sequence: TGTGCCAGCAGCCCTACAGGGGTCCTCTACAATGAGCAGTTCTTC. The chain uses TRBV9 and TRBJ2-1; 7 positions agree with TRBD1. CDR3 length: 15 amino acids. V lost 4 bases, J lost 3 bases, and 7 bases stayed unmatched. The germline CDR1 and CDR2 sequences are SGDLS and YYNGEE. Drawing the rest from reference TRBV9 and TRBJ2-1, the complete variable domain is DSGVTQTPKHLITATGQRVTLRCSPRSGDLSVYWYQQSLDQGLQFLIQYYNGEERAKGNILERFSAQQFPDLHSELNLSSLELGDSALYFCASSPTGVLYNEQFFGPGTRLTVL.

The V call is TRBV27, the J call TRBJ2-3, with no clear D. This CDR3 comprises 14 residues. The V and J ends lost 2 bases and 0 bases respectively, with 6 bases between them. Germline CDR1 is MNHEY and CDR2 is SMNVEV (reference sequence). The CDR3 here is CASSLRGSTDTQYF. In nucleotides, the CDR3 is TGTGCCAGCAGTTTACGCGGTAGCACAGATACGCAGTATTTT.

This clonotype has a handful of counts. This chain joins TRBV20-1 and TRBJ1-2; maybe TRBD1 (5 bases). The CDR3 is made up of 14 amino acids. From germline, CDR1 is DFQATT and CDR2 SNEGSKA (reference sequence). Trimming took off 6 bases at V and 5 bases at J, with 19 bases between the two ends. As DNA, the CDR3 is TGCAGTGCCAATGACGGGGGTATGGGATATGGCTACACCTTC. Encoded protein: CSANDGGMGYGYTF.

V and J are TRBV5-1 and TRBJ2-3, with unresolved D. The CDR3 is made up of 13 amino acids. The V gene lost 5 bases and the J gene lost 2 bases, with 9 bases spanning the gap. The V gene's germline CDR1 is SGHRS and CDR2 YFSETQ. CDR3 amino acids: CASSPLFTDTQYF. The CDR3 region has the DNA TGCGCCAGCAGTCCACTCTTCACAGATACGCAGTATTTT.

In its sample, this clonotype was seen a few times. The chain carries TRBV27 and TRBJ1-4; D not resolved. V was trimmed by 6 bases and J by 8 bases, leaving 13 bases between them. Germline CDR1 and CDR2: MNHEY and SMNVEV (reference sequence). This CDR3 region has 13 residues. Here the CDR3 DNA reads TGTGCCAGCAGGGCAGCTGGACTAGAAAAACTGTTTTTT. Translating it yields CASRAAGLEKLFF. Variable domain in full (rest from reference TRBV27 and TRBJ1-4): EAQVTQNPRYLITVTGKKLTVTCSQNMNHEYMSWYRQDPGLGLRQIYYSMNVEVTDKGDVPEGYKVSRKEKRNFPLILESPSPNQTSLYFCASRAAGLEKLFFGSGTQLSVL.

This clonotype was seen a few times. CDR3 residues: CSVGVDTHEQYF. The DNA of the CDR3 is TGCAGCGTTGGTGTCGATACCCACGAGCAGTACTTC. The chain links TRBV29-1 to TRBJ2-7; D call uncertain. CDR3 size: 12 residues. From germline, CDR1 is SQVTM and CDR2 ANQGSEA. V lost 4 bases to trimming and J lost 5 bases, with 12 bases between them.

This clonotype was observed a handful of times. This chain uses TRBV9 with TRBJ2-2; TRBD1 is a possible D gene (5 bases). Germline CDR1 reads SGDLS; CDR2 reads YYNGEE. V gave up 4 bases and J gave up 1 base, with 11 bases separating them. The CDR3 totals 15 residues. In nucleotides, the CDR3 is TGTGCCAGCAGCTACATCGGACAGAACACCGGGGAGCTGTTTTTT. This codes for CASSYIGQNTGELFF.

V is TRBV2 and J is TRBJ1-2; TRBD1 aligns across 8 bases. The CDR3 loop spans 11 amino acids. V lost 10 bases, J lost 8 bases, and 6 bases stayed unmatched. Germline values: CDR1 SNHLY, CDR2 FYNNEI. CDR3 protein: CANDRGQGYTF. In nucleotides, the CDR3 is TGTGCCAACGACAGGGGACAAGGCTACACCTTC.

This clonotype came up a few times. The chain employs TRBV18 and TRBJ2-1, with D tentatively TRBD1 or TRBD2 (5 bases each). The germline V gene encodes CDR1 KGHSH and CDR2 LQKENI. Trimming left V 3 bases short and J 0 bases short, with 12 bases between. CDR3 length equals 16 residues. The CDR3 DNA is TGTGCCAGCTCACCCCCCGGGGCCCTCTCCTACAATGAGCAGTTCTTC. Its translation is CASSPPGALSYNEQFF.

This clonotype appeared a few times. The rearrangement uses TRBV20-1 and TRBJ2-7; D unclear. This CDR3 spans 13 amino acids. Germline CDR1 DFQATT, CDR2 SNEGSKA (reference sequence). Trimming took off 3 bases at V and 2 bases at J, with 11 bases between the two ends. Written as DNA, the CDR3 is TGCAGTGCTAGTCAGCTAGGGACCTACGAGCAGTACTTC. Protein sequence: CSASQLGTYEQYF.

The chain carries TRBV7-2 and TRBJ2-1; D is unresolved. Trimming removed 3 bases at V and 8 bases at J, with 14 bases between. CDR3 length: 14 residues. Germline V gene data show CDR1 as SGHTA and CDR2 as FQGNSA. CDR3 region: CASSLSQVIDEQFF. CDR3 nucleotide sequence: TGTGCCAGCAGCTTGTCTCAGGTAATCGATGAGCAGTTCTTC.

This clonotype showed up just a few times. V is TRBV10-2 and J is TRBJ1-1, with no clear D. The V end lost 6 bases, the J end lost 3 bases, and 11 bases lay between the germline ends. Per the germline V gene, CDR1 is WSHSY and CDR2 is SAAADI. The CDR3 runs 13 residues. CDR3 nucleotide sequence: TGCGCCAGCAGGTACAGTGATTACACTGAAGCTTTCTTT. Translated, it gives CASRYSDYTEAFF.

This chain uses TRBV6-6 with TRBJ1-5, with 7 bases that match TRBD1. In germline, CDR1 is MNHNY, CDR2 SVGAGI (reference sequence). This CDR3 is 14 amino acids long. V dropped 2 bases and J dropped 4; count of bases not matched to a gene: 2. The CDR3 reads CASSYDRENQPQHF. CDR3 nucleotide sequence: TGTGCCAGCAGTTACGACAGGGAGAATCAGCCCCAGCATTTT.

This chain uses TRBV20-1 with TRBJ2-1, with 11 nucleotides matching TRBD2. This CDR3 comprises 17 residues. Germline CDR1 and CDR2: DFQATT and SNEGSKA (reference sequence). With V trimmed by 1 base and J by 4 bases, 9 bases remained unmatched. The CDR3 DNA reads TGCAGTGCTAGAGCCGACCCGGGACTAGCGGCATACAATGAGCAGTTCTTC. This gives the protein CSARADPGLAAYNEQFF.

CDR3 DNA: TGTGCCAGCAGCCCCCGGGGGAATTGGTACGAGCAGTACTTC. Translated, it gives CASSPRGNWYEQYF. The V call is TRBV5-5, the J call TRBJ2-7; tentatively, D is TRBD2 (6 bases). The CDR3 has 14 residues. In germline, CDR1 is SGHKS, CDR2 YYEKEE (reference sequence). Between the trimmed V and J ends, which lost 4 bases and 4 bases, there was a span of 15 bases.

The chain couples TRBV25-1 to TRBJ2-5, with D tentatively TRBD2 (5 bases). This CDR3 region has 13 residues. Germline assignment: CDR1 MGHDK and CDR2 SYGVNS. V was cut by 7 bases and J by 6 bases, with 15 bases left in between. The CDR3 reads CASIEGEGKTQYF. CDR3 coding DNA: TGTGCCAGCATCGAAGGCGAGGGAAAGACCCAGTACTTC. The whole variable domain, remainder taken from reference TRBV25-1 and TRBJ2-5, is EADIYQTPRYLVIGTGKKITLECSQTMGHDKMYWYQQDPGMELHLIHYSYGVNSTEKGDLSSESTVSRIRTEHFPLTLESARPSHTSQYLCASIEGEGKTQYFGPGTRLLVL.

This chain uses TRBV18 with TRBJ2-3; D is uncertain. Trimming left V 6 bases short and J 1 base short, with 14 bases between. The CDR3 length is 15 residues. CDR1 is KGHSH and CDR2 is LQKENI in the germline V gene. Written as DNA, the CDR3 is TGTGCCAGCTCTGGCATCAAAAGCCGCACAGATACGCAGTATTTT. This codes for CASSGIKSRTDTQYF.

J is TRBJ2-2 and V is TRBV4-2; 14 bases match TRBD2. Germline loops: CDR1 LGHNA, CDR2 YNFKEQ. This CDR3 contains 18 residues. Trimming at V came to 5 bases and at J to 2 bases, leaving 7 bases not matched to a gene. The CDR3: CASSDSTSGGANTGELFF. The DNA for the CDR3 is TGTGCCAGCAGCGATTCGACTAGCGGGGGGGCAAACACCGGGGAGCTGTTTTTT.

The chain recombines TRBV2 with TRBJ2-5; TRBD2 aligns across 14 bases. Germline CDR1 is SNHLY and CDR2 is FYNNEI. The CDR3 is 15 amino acids. Trimming cost V 8 bases and J 9 bases; bases outside gene matches: 11. CDR3 nucleotide sequence: TGTGCCAGCGGGGGACTAGCGGGGGTGAAGAGCGCCCAGTACTTC. Translating it yields CASGGLAGVKSAQYF. Full variable domain (outside the CDR3, taken from reference TRBV2 and TRBJ2-5): EPEVTQTPSHQVTQMGQEVILRCVPISNHLYFYWYRQILGQKVEFLVSFYNNEISEKSEIFDDQFSVERPDGSNFTLKIRSTKLEDSAMYFCASGGLAGVKSAQYFGPGTRLLVL.